Below, 20 T cell receptor beta chains from the same sample are listed, as sequenced in a study of shared clonotypes between healthy human individuals. Clones were sequenced by immunoSEQ multiplex PCR, and TCRdb holds only the in-frame ones, with some missing. The sample consists of about a million clones, about 80% of them appearing once. Sequences were obtained from memory CD4+ T cells sorted from blood. Documented subset: CD45RA-negative fraction. The origin of the receptors is a man younger than 35 in good health.

A remark on this clone: The sample has other DNA sequences that encode this CDR3 too. The rearrangement joins TRBV2 to TRBJ2-7, with 13 bases matching TRBD2. From germline, CDR1 is SNHLY and CDR2 FYNNEI. J gave up 0 bases and V 10 bases, and 6 bases lay outside the gene matches. The length of the CDR3 is 15 residues. CDR3 DNA sequence: TGTGCCATGGGACTAGCGGGAACTTACTCCTACGAGCAGTACTTC. Encoded protein: CAMGLAGTYSYEQYF.

The sample holds one count of this clone. This chain connects TRBV27 to TRBJ1-2, with a tentative D call TRBD1 (5 bases). Trimming cost V 6 bases and J 7 bases, with 18 bases left between them. Germline assignment: CDR1 MNHEY and CDR2 SMNVEV (reference sequence). This CDR3 comprises 14 residues. The CDR3 sequence: CASSNSRGYSGYTF. The CDR3 coding sequence is TGTGCCAGCAGCAATAGCCGGGGGTACTCTGGCTACACCTTC.

This chain joins TRBV30 and TRBJ2-5; D unclear. V was clipped by 2 bases and J by 1 base, with 8 bases between them. Germline V lookup: CDR1 GTSNPN, CDR2 SVGIG (reference sequence). The CDR3 runs to 13 residues. CDR3 sequence reads: CAWSMAAQETQYF. The CDR3 bases are TGTGCCTGGAGTATGGCTGCCCAAGAGACCCAGTACTTC.

This rearrangement joins TRBV4-2 to TRBJ2-3, with 10 bases aligning to TRBD2. V dropped 1 base and J dropped 2; count of bases not matched to a gene: 3. Germline CDR1 LGHNA, CDR2 YNFKEQ. The CDR3 spans 16 residues. CDR3 region: CASSQGTSGATDTQYF. CDR3 nucleotides: TGTGCCAGCAGCCAAGGCACTAGCGGGGCCACAGATACGCAGTATTTT.

The V call is TRBV7-8, the J call TRBJ1-5; no clear D. The germline CDR1 and CDR2 sequences are SGHVS and FQNEAQ. The CDR3 contains 12 residues. V lost 1 base to trimming and J lost 8 bases, with 6 bases between them. The CDR3 coding sequence is TGTGCCAGCAGCTTAGTCCTGGAGCCCCAGCATTTT. This gives the protein CASSLVLEPQHF. The entire variable domain, with the rest obtained from reference TRBV7-8 and TRBJ1-5, is as follows: GAGVSQSPRYKVAKRGQDVALRCDPISGHVSLFWYQQALGQGPEFLTYFQNEAQLDKSGLPSDRFFAERPEGSVSTLKIQRTQQEDSAVYLCASSLVLEPQHFGDGTRLSIL.

The chain links TRBV18 to TRBJ1-2; D not resolved. Germline V gives CDR1 KGHSH, CDR2 LQKENI. V shed 3 bases and J shed 1 base, with 9 bases lying between them. The CDR3 extends over 14 amino acids. This CDR3 is CASSPGRYNYGYTF. CDR3 sequence (DNA): TGTGCCAGCTCACCGGGCAGGTATAACTATGGCTACACCTTC.

The chain has TRBV10-3 and TRBJ2-5, with 9 bases lining up with TRBD1. This CDR3 has 16 residues. V dropped 4 bases and J dropped 2; count of bases not matched to a gene: 8. Germline V gene lookup returns CDR1 ENHRY and CDR2 SYGVKD. CDR3: CAISGSLTGGQETQYF. The CDR3 nucleotides are TGTGCCATCAGTGGATCCCTGACAGGGGGTCAAGAGACCCAGTACTTC.

The CDR3 sequence is CASSPRNTDTQYF. The CDR3, as DNA: TGCGCCAGCAGTCCTAGAAACACAGATACGCAGTATTTT. This chain joins TRBV4-3 and TRBJ2-3; D remains unclear. The V and J ends lost 6 bases and 2 bases respectively, with 9 bases between them. Germline values: CDR1 LGHNA, CDR2 YSLEER. The CDR3 has 13 amino acids.

The DNA of the CDR3 is TGCGCCAGCAGCCAATATCCCACTGGGATCTTCAATTCACCCCTCCACTTT. Its translation is CASSQYPTGIFNSPLHF. The chain joins TRBV4-1 to TRBJ1-6; no clear D gene. Germline V gene lookup returns CDR1 MGHRA and CDR2 YSYEKL. Trimming cost V 2 bases and J 7 bases, with 18 bases left between them. This CDR3 is 17 amino acids long.

This clone was recorded many times. Here the CDR3 DNA reads TGTGCCTGGACCGACCGCAGGGTGGCAGGCCGGAAAACTGGAAACACCATATATTTT. Its protein product is CAWTDRRVAGRKTGNTIYF. This chain uses TRBV30 with TRBJ1-3; D may be TRBD1 (5 bases). Trimming left V 4 bases short and J 2 bases short, with 27 bases between. CDR3 length: 19 amino acids. Germline CDR1 and CDR2: GTSNPN and SVGIG (reference sequence).

This chain uses TRBV6-4 with TRBJ2-4; TRBD1 aligns across 7 bases. The CDR3 loop spans 16 amino acids. Germline CDR1 is MRHNA and CDR2 is SNTAGT. Trimming took 8 bases from V and 0 from J; bases not matched to a gene: 10. The CDR3 DNA reads TGTGCCAGCCCCGGACAGGTGGGTATAGCCAAAAACATTCAGTACTTC. Translated, it gives CASPGQVGIAKNIQYF.

The V call is TRBV10-3, the J call TRBJ1-1; tentative D call: TRBD1 (6 bases). V was trimmed by 9 bases and J by 4 bases, leaving 9 bases between them. Per germline, CDR1 ENHRY and CDR2 SYGVKD. CDR3 size: 11 residues. The CDR3, as DNA: TGTGCCATGGGGGGCGGCACTGAAGCTTTCTTT. Protein sequence: CAMGGGTEAFF.

About this clone itself: The same CDR3 arises from other DNA sequences in this sample as well. The rearrangement joins TRBV27 to TRBJ2-7, with D unclear. Germline lookup yields CDR1 MNHEY and CDR2 SMNVEV (reference sequence). The CDR3 is 11 amino acids. With 4 bases removed from V and 4 bases from J, the gap between germline ends came to 5 bases. DNA of the CDR3: TGTGCCAGCAGTTCGTCTTACGAGCAGTACTTC. Translated, it gives CASSSSYEQYF.

Only one count was recorded for this clone. V is TRBV11-2 and J is TRBJ2-5; the D gene is possibly TRBD1 (6 bases). The DNA matches TRBJ2-7 better at its end, which makes the J call doubtful. CDR1 and CDR2 from the germline V gene are SGHAT and FQNNGV. The CDR3 is made up of 15 amino acids. The chain's CDR3 is CASSLGLGARDEQYF. The CDR3 DNA is TGTGCCAGCAGCCTAGGATTGGGGGCGCGAGACGAGCAGTACTTC.

The sample holds a few counts of this clone. V gene TRBV5-1 combines with J gene TRBJ2-5, with 9 bases lining up with TRBD1. Germline V lookup: CDR1 SGHRS, CDR2 YFSETQ. The CDR3 consists of 14 residues. Trimming took 4 bases from V and 5 from J; bases not matched to a gene: 6. Here the CDR3 DNA reads TGCGCCAGCAGCCCAACAGGGGGCTGGGAGACCCAGTACTTC. Protein: CASSPTGGWETQYF.

V usage is TRBV2 and J usage is TRBJ1-6; 7 bases match TRBD1. Germline values: CDR1 SNHLY, CDR2 FYNNEI. The CDR3 spans 16 residues. Losses at the gene ends were 2 bases for V and 7 bases for J; bases not matched to a gene: 8. This CDR3 is CASSEWQGVGNSPLHF. CDR3 DNA sequence: TGTGCCAGCAGTGAATGGCAGGGGGTGGGGAATTCACCCCTCCACTTT. Full variable domain (remainder filled in from reference TRBV2 and TRBJ1-6): EPEVTQTPSHQVTQMGQEVILRCVPISNHLYFYWYRQILGQKVEFLVSFYNNEISEKSEIFDDQFSVERPDGSNFTLKIRSTKLEDSAMYFCASSEWQGVGNSPLHFGNGTRLTVT.

This clone was counted a few times. The chain couples TRBV30 to TRBJ1-1; unclear D gene. Trimming took off 3 bases at V and 1 base at J, with 12 bases between the two ends. The CDR3 has 14 residues. Germline values: CDR1 GTSNPN, CDR2 SVGIG (reference sequence). The chain's CDR3 is CAWRYPDRNTEAFF. The CDR3 DNA is TGTGCCTGGAGATACCCGGACCGGAACACTGAAGCTTTCTTT.

This clone has only one observation. The chain has TRBV7-2 and TRBJ2-5; 8 positions agree with TRBD2. Per germline, CDR1 SGHTA and CDR2 FQGNSA. V dropped 5 bases and J dropped 3; count of bases not matched to a gene: 8. The CDR3 contains 15 residues. For the CDR3, the DNA is TGTGCCAGCAGCCAGCGGGGGCAGATTAAAGAGACCCAGTACTTC. It yields the protein CASSQRGQIKETQYF.

This chain joins TRBV5-4 and TRBJ2-7, with 12 bases identical to TRBD2. This CDR3 has 15 residues. J gave up 6 bases and V 1 base, and 5 bases lay outside the gene matches. Germline CDR1 and CDR2: SGHNT and YYREEE (reference sequence). The CDR3 region is CASSLPASGRAEQYF. The DNA for the CDR3 is TGTGCCAGCAGCTTGCCTGCTAGCGGGAGGGCCGAGCAGTACTTC.

The rearrangement links TRBV2 to TRBJ2-7; the D gene is possibly TRBD1 (5 bases). This CDR3 contains 12 residues. Trimming took 7 bases from V and 3 from J, leaving 10 bases between them. Germline lookup yields CDR1 SNHLY and CDR2 FYNNEI. This CDR3 is CASKEGVYEQYF. For the CDR3, the DNA is TGTGCCAGCAAGGAAGGGGTCTACGAGCAGTACTTC.